Following are 32 T cell receptor beta chains from one sample sequenced in a study of T cell changes during pregnancy in multiple sclerosis. TCRdb keeps only in-frame clones here, not all; method: immunoSEQ multiplex PCR. This sample has more than 80,000 clones, with 90% to 95% found just once. This specimen was peripheral blood, taken in the second trimester of pregnancy. The origin of the receptors is a female donor with multiple sclerosis, enrolled in a pregnancy study.

The V gene is TRBV5-4, the J gene TRBJ2-7; TRBD2 matches 9 bases. Losses at the gene ends were 2 bases for V and 2 bases for J; bases not matched to a gene: 5. CDR1 is SGHNT, CDR2 YYREEE, per germline (reference sequence). The CDR3 loop spans 15 amino acids. CDR3 sequence reads: CASSLKREVAYEQYF. The CDR3 DNA sequence: TGTGCCAGCAGCTTAAAGCGGGAGGTTGCCTACGAGCAGTACTTC.

The rearrangement uses TRBV28 and TRBJ1-5; D gene unclear. The CDR3 sequence is 14 residues long. Per germline, CDR1 MDHEN and CDR2 SYDVKM. Trimming removed 9 bases from V and 3 bases from J, with 15 bases in between. This chain's CDR3 is CASLGGRANQPQHF. The CDR3 nucleotides read TGTGCCAGTTTGGGCGGGAGGGCCAATCAGCCCCAGCATTTT.

The rearrangement links TRBV15 to TRBJ2-4; 8 bases are shared with TRBD1. Trimming took 0 bases from V and 8 from J; bases not matched to a gene: 9. This CDR3 comprises 16 residues. Germline loops: CDR1 LNHNV, CDR2 YYDKDF (reference sequence). This chain's CDR3 is CATSRDRGRSVHIQYF. In DNA, the CDR3 is TGTGCCACCAGCAGAGACAGGGGGCGAAGTGTGCACATTCAGTACTTC.

The chain couples TRBV27 to TRBJ1-5, with D maybe TRBD1 (5 bases). The ends were cut back, 5 bases at V and 6 bases at J, with 14 bases in the middle. The CDR3 runs to 14 residues. Germline V lookup: CDR1 MNHEY, CDR2 SMNVEV (reference sequence). CDR3 nucleotide sequence: TGTGCCAGCAGTGTAACCAGGGCATTTCAGCCCCAGCATTTT. The encoded protein is CASSVTRAFQPQHF.

This chain connects TRBV15 to TRBJ2-1; D ambiguous. CDR1 is LNHNV and CDR2 is YYDKDF in the germline V gene (reference sequence). The CDR3 has 15 residues. Trimming removed 0 bases from V and 4 bases from J, with 10 bases in between. The CDR3 nucleotides are TGTGCCACCAGCAGAGATTTGGCCAGTTACAATGAGCAGTTCTTC. As protein: CATSRDLASYNEQFF.

This chain connects TRBV5-1 to TRBJ2-6, with 9 bases aligning to TRBD1. Germline V gene data show CDR1 as SGHRS and CDR2 as YFSETQ. The V and J ends lost 3 bases and 0 bases, in that order; junction bases with no gene match: 16. The CDR3 contains 21 residues. The CDR3 DNA reads TGCGCCAGCAGCTCGGTCCCGGGACAGGGCTTCTTGAGCTCTGGGGCCAACGTCCTGACTTTC. Protein: CASSSVPGQGFLSSGANVLTF.

This chain connects TRBV5-6 to TRBJ1-1; 7 bases fit TRBD1. The CDR3 loop spans 15 amino acids. With V trimmed by 4 bases and J by 1 base, 7 bases remained unmatched. CDR1 and CDR2 from the germline V gene are SGHDT and YYEEEE. CDR3 loop: CASSGTGAENTEAFF. As DNA, the CDR3 is TGTGCCAGCAGCGGCACAGGGGCGGAGAACACTGAAGCTTTCTTT.

The chain has TRBV4-1 and TRBJ2-1; the match to TRBD2 covers 12 bases. V dropped 6 bases and J dropped 5; count of bases not matched to a gene: 11. The CDR3 is 17 residues long. The V gene's germline CDR1 is MGHRA and CDR2 YSYEKL. The CDR3 DNA is TGCGCCAGCAGTCCCGGGCTAGCGGGAGGGCCGAACAATGAGCAGTTCTTC. Translated, it gives CASSPGLAGGPNNEQFF.

A few counts support this clone. The chain employs TRBV6-1 and TRBJ1-4; D remains ambiguous. V was clipped by 0 bases and J by 0 bases, with 8 bases between them. Germline V gene sequence: CDR1 MNHNS, CDR2 SASEGT. The CDR3 runs to 16 residues. The CDR3 DNA follows: TGTGCCAGCAGTGAAGCGGGCATTGCAACTAATGAAAAACTGTTTTTT. Translation: CASSEAGIATNEKLFF.

The CDR3 DNA sequence: TGCAGCTCGACAGGGCCGACCGGGGAGCTGTTTTTT. It encodes CSSTGPTGELFF. This chain uses TRBV29-1 with TRBJ2-2; 7 bases line up with TRBD1. CDR3 length: 12 amino acids. The V and J ends lost 8 bases and 5 bases, in that order; junction bases with no gene match: 5. Looked up from germline, CDR1 is SQVTM and CDR2 is ANQGSEA.

The chain carries TRBV11-2 and TRBJ2-5; D might be TRBD2 (6 bases). Germline V lookup: CDR1 SGHAT, CDR2 FQNNGV. Trimming stripped 5 bases from V and 6 bases from J, with 19 bases between. This CDR3 has 15 residues. CDR3: CASSPLSGVPKTQYF. In nucleotides, the CDR3 is TGTGCCAGCAGCCCCCTTTCGGGGGTGCCAAAGACCCAGTACTTC.

The genes are TRBV4-1 and TRBJ2-7, with 8 positions matching TRBD2. Unmatched junction bases numbered 4, after V lost 5 bases and J lost 4 bases. The CDR3 is made up of 13 amino acids. Germline-derived CDR1 and CDR2 are MGHRA and YSYEKL. CDR3 residues: CASSVSGTYEQYF. CDR3 coding DNA: TGCGCCAGCAGCGTTAGCGGGACATACGAGCAGTACTTC.

The rearrangement joins TRBV19 to TRBJ2-2; D perhaps matches TRBD1 (6 bases). The V and J ends lost 2 bases and 5 bases respectively, with 9 bases between them. CDR1 and CDR2 (germline): LNHDA, SQIVND (reference sequence). The CDR3 length is 14 residues. The CDR3 DNA is TGTGCCAGTAGTATACAGGGGTGGACCGGGGAGCTGTTTTTT. Translated, it gives CASSIQGWTGELFF. Based on the CDR3 plus reference TRBV19 and TRBJ2-2, the full variable domain is DGGITQSPKYLFRKEGQNVTLSCEQNLNHDAMYWYRQDPGQGLRLIYYSQIVNDFQKGDIAEGYSVSREKKESFPLTVTSAQKNPTAFYLCASSIQGWTGELFFGEGSRLTVL.

The chain combines TRBV7-6 with TRBJ2-2; maybe TRBD2 (6 bases). Trimming took off 3 bases at V and 8 bases at J, with 19 bases between the two ends. The germline CDR1 and CDR2 sequences are SGHVS and FNYEAQ. There are 16 residues in the CDR3. The CDR3 protein is CASSLTSRYVSGELFF. The CDR3 DNA reads TGTGCCAGCAGCTTGACTAGTCGATACGTCTCTGGGGAGCTGTTTTTT.

The chain recombines TRBV6-4 with TRBJ2-3, with D perhaps matching TRBD2 (5 bases). Trimming took off 4 bases at V and 6 bases at J, with 8 bases between the two ends. Germline CDR1 and CDR2: MRHNA and SNTAGT. CDR3 length equals 12 residues. DNA for the CDR3: TGTGCCAGCAGTGCCGGGGAGGATACGCAGTATTTT. Translation gives CASSAGEDTQYF.

This chain uses TRBV4-3 with TRBJ2-7; a possible D gene is TRBD1 (5 bases). The V gene lost 4 bases and the J gene lost 2 bases, with 18 bases spanning the gap. Germline CDR1 and CDR2: LGHNA and YSLEER. The CDR3 covers 16 residues. CDR3 nucleotides: TGCGCCAGCAGCCCCACCCACAGGTCCACCCCCTACGAGCAGTACTTC. Translation gives CASSPTHRSTPYEQYF.

The chain is built from TRBV9 and TRBJ1-1, with TRBD1 identical over 9 bases. The CDR3 runs to 16 residues. Trimming at V came to 0 bases and at J to 5 bases, leaving 8 bases not matched to a gene. CDR1 is SGDLS, CDR2 YYNGEE, per germline. CDR3 DNA: TGTGCCAGCAGCGTAGGGGACAGGGTTTCGGGAACTGAAGCTTTCTTT. Translation: CASSVGDRVSGTEAFF.

The gene calls are TRBV19 and TRBJ2-2, with a weak D call TRBD1 (6 bases). This CDR3 region has 16 residues. Trimming pared 7 bases from V and 1 base from J, leaving 16 bases between. Germline V gives CDR1 LNHDA, CDR2 SQIVND (reference sequence). The CDR3 nucleotides read TGTGCCAGTACTCAATCCGGGACACTGAACACCGGGGAGCTGTTTTTT. Translation: CASTQSGTLNTGELFF.

The chain links TRBV5-4 to TRBJ2-3; 11 nucleotides line up with TRBD2. The germline V gene has CDR1 SGHNT and CDR2 YYREEE (reference sequence). V lost 8 bases to trimming and J lost 0 bases; unmatched junction nucleotides: 8. CDR3 size: 16 residues. CDR3 in amino acids: CASGLAGSDSTDTQYF. The DNA of the CDR3 is TGTGCCAGTGGACTAGCGGGTTCTGACAGCACAGATACGCAGTATTTT. The variable domain in full, with the rest retrieved from reference TRBV5-4 and TRBJ2-3, is ETGVTQSPTHLIKTRGQQVTLRCSSQSGHNTVSWYQQALGQGPQFIFQYYREEENGRGNFPPRFSGLQFPNYSSELNVNALELDDSALYLCASGLAGSDSTDTQYFGPGTRLTVL.

The V gene is TRBV4-1, the J gene TRBJ2-2; 9 nucleotides align to TRBD2. CDR3 length equals 18 residues. Germline CDR1 and CDR2: MGHRA and YSYEKL. The V and J ends lost 1 base and 6 bases, in that order; junction bases with no gene match: 12. The CDR3: CASSQAPLAGGPAGELFF. In DNA form, the CDR3 reads TGCGCCAGCAGCCAAGCCCCTTTGGCGGGAGGGCCCGCCGGGGAGCTGTTTTTT.

This chain joins TRBV5-1 and TRBJ2-6; 14 bases fit TRBD2. The V segment lost 3 bases and the J segment 3 bases; nucleotides outside the gene matches: 8. CDR3 length: 19 residues. CDR1 is SGHRS, CDR2 YFSETQ, per germline. CDR3 sequence (DNA): TGCGCCAGCAGCTCGGGAGGACTAGCGGGAGGTCGTGGGGCCAACGTCCTGACTTTC. Its protein is CASSSGGLAGGRGANVLTF.

The chain joins TRBV6-1 to TRBJ1-1, with TRBD1 matching over 9 bases. The length of the CDR3 is 15 residues. Germline V lookup: CDR1 MNHNS, CDR2 SASEGT. Trimming removed 4 bases from V and 0 bases from J; junction bases left unmatched: 3. Here the CDR3 DNA reads TGTGCCAGCAGTGTACAGGGGGCGATGAACACTGAAGCTTTCTTT. This encodes CASSVQGAMNTEAFF.

The chain carries TRBV2 and TRBJ2-2; 12 bases align to TRBD2. Germline-derived CDR1 and CDR2 are SNHLY and FYNNEI. The CDR3 extends over 15 amino acids. Trimming cost V 6 bases and J 4 bases; bases outside gene matches: 3. The DNA of the CDR3 is TGTGCCAGCAGCCCTAGCGGGAGGGGCACCGGGGAGCTGTTTTTT. It yields the protein CASSPSGRGTGELFF. Filled out from reference TRBV2 and TRBJ2-2, the complete variable domain reads EPEVTQTPSHQVTQMGQEVILRCVPISNHLYFYWYRQILGQKVEFLVSFYNNEISEKSEIFDDQFSVERPDGSNFTLKIRSTKLEDSAMYFCASSPSGRGTGELFFGEGSRLTVL.

J is TRBJ2-3 and V is TRBV7-6; 10 bases fit TRBD2. V shed 1 base and J 5 bases; nucleotides not matched to a gene: 9. Germline V gene sequence: CDR1 SGHVS, CDR2 FNYEAQ. The CDR3 is 17 amino acids. CDR3 protein: CASSLGLAGAPQDTQYF. CDR3 sequence (DNA): TGTGCCAGCAGCTTAGGACTAGCGGGCGCGCCCCAAGATACGCAGTATTTT.

V and J are TRBV2 and TRBJ2-1; D call uncertain. Per the germline V gene, CDR1 is SNHLY and CDR2 is FYNNEI. This CDR3 region has 15 residues. Trimming stripped 4 bases from V and 3 bases from J, with 13 bases between. CDR3 loop: CASSVNRENYNEQFF. The CDR3 nucleotides read TGTGCCAGCAGTGTAAACAGAGAGAACTACAATGAGCAGTTCTTC.

The rearrangement joins TRBV27 to TRBJ2-1, with 7 bases identical to TRBD1. V shed 5 bases, J shed 7 bases, and the junction held 8 bases outside the gene matches. The V gene's germline CDR1 is MNHEY and CDR2 SMNVEV (reference sequence). The CDR3 contains 14 residues. CDR3 sequence reads: CASSPRQGWNEQFF. CDR3 coding DNA: TGTGCCAGCAGTCCGAGACAGGGCTGGAATGAGCAGTTCTTC.

The chain uses TRBV6-1 and TRBJ1-5; the D gene is possibly TRBD1 (5 bases). V lost 4 bases and J lost 6, with 10 bases in between. This CDR3 is built from 13 residues. From germline, CDR1 is MNHNS and CDR2 SASEGT. This CDR3 reads CASSVHTGQPQHF. In DNA, the CDR3 is TGTGCCAGCAGTGTCCACACAGGTCAGCCCCAGCATTTT.

The V call is TRBV5-5, the J call TRBJ2-1, with no clear D. CDR3 length: 11 residues. V lost 3 bases and J lost 8, with 6 bases in between. Germline V gives CDR1 SGHKS, CDR2 YYEKEE (reference sequence). The CDR3, as DNA: TGTGCCAGCAGCTCCGTATATGAGCAGTTCTTC. Its translation: CASSSVYEQFF.

The chain joins TRBV7-9 to TRBJ2-3; 8 bases line up with TRBD2. The CDR3 is 15 amino acids. Germline V gene lookup returns CDR1 SEHNR and CDR2 FQNEAQ (reference sequence). The trim removed 5 bases at V and 1 base at J, leaving 5 bases unmatched. The CDR3 loop reads CASSRATSGTDTQYF. CDR3 nucleotides: TGTGCCAGCAGCCGCGCGACTAGCGGCACAGATACGCAGTATTTT.

As DNA, the CDR3 is TGTGCCAGCAGCTCCGTGGGGGGTCCTCTGAGGACCACCATATATTTT. Its translation: CASSSVGGPLRTTIYF. The chain uses TRBV7-2 and TRBJ1-3, with D perhaps TRBD1 (5 bases). V gave up 4 bases and J gave up 9 bases, with 22 bases separating them. The germline gives CDR1 SGHTA, CDR2 FQGNSA. The CDR3 length is 16 residues.

The CDR3 nucleotides are TGTGCCAGCAGTTTCGCGGGGGGCGCGTACGAGCAGTACTTC. As protein: CASSFAGGAYEQYF. This chain joins TRBV27 and TRBJ2-7, with TRBD2 identical over 8 bases. Germline loops: CDR1 MNHEY, CDR2 SMNVEV (reference sequence). This CDR3 is built from 14 residues. V dropped 3 bases and J dropped 4; count of bases not matched to a gene: 5.

V usage is TRBV4-3 and J usage is TRBJ2-2; 12 nucleotides match TRBD2. In germline, CDR1 is LGHNA, CDR2 YSLEER. CDR3 length: 17 residues. V gave up 0 bases and J gave up 4 bases; unmatched junction bases: 3. CDR3 coding DNA: TGCGCCAGCAGCCAAGACCTAGCGGGAGGGCCCACCGGGGAGCTGTTTTTT. Amino acids: CASSQDLAGGPTGELFF.